The T cell receptor beta chain described here comes from a study of blood T cells in healthy people across ages. Germline CDR1 is MNHEY and CDR2 is SVGAGI. V gave up 5 bases and J gave up 6 bases, with 14 bases separating them. This CDR3 is built from 14 residues. This clonotype was seen repeatedly, ten times or more. The use of a sample-barcoded 5' primer and a J-beta primer mix characterized a second PCR of about 7 to 12 cycles. With 12 random nucleotides, a template-switch adaptor tagged each individual cDNA molecule. TCRdb re-called the 5' RACE reads through MiXCR, storing one row per CDR3 protein. The data show 850,000 to 1,000,000 distinct CDR3 sequences, 45% to 50% seen once.

Sequenced input: blood. This chain uses TRBV6-5 with TRBJ1-5; D may be TRBD1 (5 bases). This TCR derives from a man younger than 45 in good health. Here the CDR3 DNA reads TGTGCCAGCAGTCAGACAGCGAAAGGTCAGCCCCAGCATTTT. Translating it yields CASSQTAKGQPQHF.